This TCR beta chain originates from a study of HIV-infected patients and healthy controls. Follow-up blood was drawn about 14 weeks, roughly three months, after antiretroviral therapy began. Whole blood was used without fractionation, so all unsorted peripheral T cells were included. This clonotype rates as medium-sized. The antigen is undetermined. Reverse transcription used approximately 500 ng RNA and constant-region primers for alpha and beta. Alpha and beta chain libraries were made separately by chain-specific third strand synthesis with multiplexing indices. A single record per CDR3 protein comes from TCRdb applying MiXCR to the 5' RACE reads. Altogether thousands of distinct CDR3 sequences are present, around 8.6% being singletons, with the ten largest covering 20%. Points from the study as a whole: Slight age and sex differences between study cohorts did not explain the diversity differences. Healthy controls carried many MAIT alpha-chain CDR3s, while HIV+ repertoires had few.

Trimming removed 0 bases from V and 3 bases from J, with 11 bases in between. The CDR3 is made up of 14 amino acids. Germline V lookup: CDR1 DFQATT, CDR2 SNEGSKA (reference sequence). The sequence came from an adult with HIV infection. The sequencing here drew on blood, taken during antiretroviral therapy. This chain connects TRBV20-1 to TRBJ1-2; D is ambiguous. The CDR3 loop is CSARDPVLYYGYTF. DNA for the CDR3: TGCAGTGCTAGAGATCCGGTTCTATACTATGGCTACACCTTC.